The present entry profiles one T cell receptor (beta chain) with its context. The target antigen is unknown. Produced via immunoSEQ multiplex PCR; TCRdb's table is partial and in-frame only. Here the sample spans 250,000 to 400,000 clones, roughly 87% being singletons. The data were obtained in a study of cytomegalovirus exposure and HLA in healthy donors. Overall study results and limits: In the roughly 130 validation repertoires, a later analysis found that first-cohort TCR clusters tended to co-occur. Most TCR sequences were rare, but some public TCRs occurred in many donors. The listing of roughly 160 TCR beta chains classed them as cytomegalovirus-associated.

J lost 0 bases, V lost 6 bases, and 9 bases had no gene match. The CDR3 runs to 15 residues. Germline assignment: CDR1 SQVTM and CDR2 ANQGSEA. This chain connects TRBV29-1 to TRBJ2-7; 9 bases agree with TRBD1. The sample taken for sequencing was PBMCs. The sequence derives from a man aged 30-40 years in good health and CMV-seronegative. DNA for the CDR3: TGCAGCGTCAAAGAAGGACAGGGGAGCTCCTACGAGCAGTACTTC. Encoded protein: CSVKEGQGSSYEQYF.